This T cell receptor (beta chain) was recorded in a study of beta chain features in type 1 diabetes. The overall study: Healthy donors and patients had similar age, gender and cell yields. Over 85,000,000 sorted cells were examined across all samples. Study results and limitations: People with Type 1 diabetes carried modestly yet significantly shorter TCRB CDR3s in all four CD4+ subsets.

Roughly 110 mL of blood, on average, came from one heparinised draw per donor. Sorted CD4+ subsets: naive, central memory, regulatory, stem cell-like memory (CD45RO/CCR7/CD25/CD127/CD95/CD27 panel). Regarding this clone: The antigen is not known.

Every isolated RNA sample was fully reverse transcribed, so sequencing captured expressed TCRB transcripts. Using immunoSEQ multiplex PCR, the repertoire was profiled, and TCRdb retains in-frame clones only, with some absent. Here the sample spans 150,000 to 200,000 clones, approximately 9% being singletons. Germline CDR1 reads MGHDK; CDR2 reads SYGVNS. CDR3 length: 18 residues. V trimming: 7 bases; J trimming: 3 bases; junction bases outside the gene matches: 18. This clonotype originated in a young woman with type 1 diabetes. Sequencing was carried out using central memory CD4+ T cells from blood. The V and J genes are TRBV25-1 and TRBJ2-1, with 7 positions matching TRBD2. The CDR3 spells CASTVGDLSGTGYNEQFF. CDR3 sequence (DNA): TGTGCCAGCACTGTGGGAGATTTAAGCGGGACGGGCTACAATGAGCAGTTCTTC.